Presented here are 25 T cell receptor beta chains from one specimen sequenced in a study of blood T cells in healthy people across ages. Primed by a sample-barcoded 5' primer and a J-beta primer mix, a second PCR proceeded for about 7 to 11 cycles. From the 5' RACE reads, TCRdb called clonotypes with MiXCR, one entry per CDR3 protein. The sample lists about 1.5 million distinct CDR3 sequences; approximately 42% were seen once. The sample taken for sequencing was blood. The receptors here all came from a young woman in good health.

This clonotype has a single count. The chain uses TRBV4-3 and TRBJ2-3; TRBD2 aligns across 12 bases. The V gene end was trimmed by 1 base and the J gene end by 8 bases; junction bases not matched to a gene: 7. Germline CDR1 reads LGHNA; CDR2 reads YSLEER. The CDR3 contains 16 residues. CDR3 region: CASSQAGTSGPGTQYF. As DNA, the CDR3 is TGCGCCAGCAGCCAAGCCGGGACTAGCGGGCCAGGTACGCAGTATTTT.

The rearrangement uses TRBV7-2 and TRBJ1-4, with D unclear. The CDR3 is 15 amino acids. V gave up 5 bases and J gave up 5 bases, with 15 bases separating them. Germline lookup yields CDR1 SGHTA and CDR2 FQGNSA. CDR3 in DNA: TGTGCCAGCAGCAAAAGGAGGACCGAGAATGAAAAACTGTTTTTT. This codes for CASSKRRTENEKLFF.

In its sample, this clonotype was seen a few times. The rearrangement links TRBV20-1 to TRBJ2-3; 11 positions agree with TRBD2. Germline V CDR1 and CDR2: DFQATT, SNEGSKA (reference sequence). The V segment lost 4 bases and the J segment 0 bases; nucleotides outside the gene matches: 3. CDR3 length: 15 residues. CDR3 sequence (DNA): TGCAGTGCTACGACTAGCGGGGCGAGCACAGATACGCAGTATTTT. Translation gives CSATTSGASTDTQYF.

The chain carries TRBV12-3 or TRBV12-4 and TRBJ1-1; no firm D call. Trimming removed 6 bases at V and 7 bases at J, with 12 bases between. The CDR3 has 12 residues. The CDR3, as DNA: TGTGCCAGCAGGCCGTCGGCCATTGAAGCTTTCTTT. Its protein is CASRPSAIEAFF.

The chain uses TRBV27 and TRBJ2-7; 10 bases fit TRBD1. The V and J ends lost 3 bases and 4 bases, in that order; junction bases with no gene match: 21. This CDR3 comprises 20 residues. Germline lookup yields CDR1 MNHEY and CDR2 SMNVEV (reference sequence). DNA of the CDR3: TGTGCCAGCAGTTTCTATCCCGGGACAGGGGAGGAACGGGCGGTTTACGAGCAGTACTTC. Its protein product is CASSFYPGTGEERAVYEQYF.

This clonotype appeared a few times. This chain joins TRBV5-1 and TRBJ1-2; D is unresolved. Deletions cut 1 base from V and 6 bases from J, with 16 bases between. The CDR3 sequence is 15 residues long. Germline V gene lookup returns CDR1 SGHRS and CDR2 YFSETQ. CDR3 nucleotides: TGCGCCAGCAGCTTGCATGACGTTTGTTTGGATGGCTACACCTTC. It encodes CASSLHDVCLDGYTF.

This clonotype was observed a few times. This chain uses TRBV20-1 with TRBJ2-1; possibly TRBD2 for D (6 bases). The CDR3 spans 16 residues. Germline assignment: CDR1 DFQATT and CDR2 SNEGSKA (reference sequence). Trimming stripped 0 bases from V and 7 bases from J, with 19 bases between. CDR3 sequence: CSARDPGGPSGNEQFF. CDR3 nucleotide sequence: TGCAGTGCTAGAGATCCTGGAGGGCCCTCGGGGAATGAGCAGTTCTTC.

Only a few counts were recorded for this clonotype. The V call is TRBV6-2 or TRBV6-3, the J call TRBJ2-1; 11 bases match TRBD2. J lost 15 bases, V lost 6 bases, and 7 bases had no gene match. The CDR3 sequence is 12 residues long. Germline V lookup: CDR1 MNHEY, CDR2 SVGEGT. The CDR3 DNA is TGTGCCAGCAGCCAACTAGCGGGGGTCGGGTTCTTC. Residues: CASSQLAGVGFF.

This rearrangement joins TRBV7-8 to TRBJ1-2; perhaps TRBD1 as D (5 bases). Deletions cut 5 bases from V and 4 bases from J, with 17 bases between. The CDR3 totals 15 residues. CDR1 is SGHVS, CDR2 FQNEAQ, per germline. The CDR3 DNA reads TGTGCCAGCAGCCCACCGGGTCCAAGGGGCTATGGCTACACCTTC. Translation gives CASSPPGPRGYGYTF.

The chain carries TRBV25-1 and TRBJ2-3; TRBD1 might be the D (6 bases). Germline CDR1 reads MGHDK; CDR2 reads SYGVNS. The ends were cut back, 2 bases at V and 1 base at J, with 16 bases in the middle. The CDR3 contains 17 residues. In DNA, the CDR3 is TGTGCCAGCAGTGAACCCGAACAGGGCCCACGCACAGATACGCAGTATTTT. Translation: CASSEPEQGPRTDTQYF.

This clonotype was found many times. The chain couples TRBV28 to TRBJ2-3, with 7 positions matching TRBD2. The V gene's germline CDR1 is MDHEN and CDR2 SYDVKM. The CDR3 is 17 amino acids. After removal of 4 bases from V and 1 base from J, the junction contained 11 bases not matched to a gene. CDR3 region: CASSSGRLASGTDTQYF. DNA for the CDR3: TGTGCCAGCAGTTCAGGCCGACTAGCTAGCGGCACAGATACGCAGTATTTT.

The CDR3 is CASSPWRGQDPYSNQPQHF. The CDR3 nucleotides are TGTGCCAGCAGTCCCTGGAGGGGGCAGGACCCCTATAGCAATCAGCCCCAGCATTTT. The rearrangement joins TRBV2 to TRBJ1-5; 7 bases agree with TRBD1. Per germline, CDR1 SNHLY and CDR2 FYNNEI. The CDR3 runs to 19 residues. J lost 0 bases, V lost 5 bases, and 16 bases had no gene match.

This chain links TRBV4-3 with TRBJ2-5; the D is unclear. This CDR3 contains 15 residues. Trimming removed 0 bases from V and 5 bases from J, with 13 bases in between. CDR1 and CDR2 (germline): LGHNA, YSLEER. The CDR3 protein is CASSQDGRNGETQYF. CDR3 DNA: TGCGCCAGCAGCCAAGACGGTAGAAATGGGGAGACCCAGTACTTC.

The chain uses TRBV28 and TRBJ2-7; no definite D call. CDR1 and CDR2 (germline): MDHEN, SYDVKM. The CDR3 spans 15 residues. V lost 6 bases, J lost 3 bases, and 18 bases lay in between. This CDR3 reads CASSSSPGYYYEQYF. The CDR3, as DNA: TGTGCCAGCAGCTCGTCCCCTGGATATTACTACGAGCAGTACTTC.

This clonotype has only a few counts. The gene calls are TRBV20-1 and TRBJ2-1; D unclear. This CDR3 has 13 residues. Trimming cost V 1 base and J 8 bases, with 12 bases left between them. Germline V gene sequence: CDR1 DFQATT, CDR2 SNEGSKA (reference sequence). The CDR3 spells CSARARRRDEQFF. CDR3 nucleotides: TGCAGTGCTAGAGCGAGGCGACGGGATGAGCAGTTCTTC.

This clonotype was picked up a small number of times. The V call is TRBV4-2, the J call TRBJ2-7, with D unclear. The CDR3 is 16 amino acids. Trimming left V 0 bases short and J 0 bases short, with 12 bases between. The germline V gene encodes CDR1 LGHNA and CDR2 YNFKEQ. The CDR3 bases are TGTGCCAGCAGCCAAGAAGTGGGCCGAAGCTCCTACGAGCAGTACTTC. The encoded protein is CASSQEVGRSSYEQYF.

The V and J genes are TRBV2 and TRBJ2-4; D is unclear. The J call could be wrong; TRBJ2-5 is a better fit for the DNA end. Germline CDR1 SNHLY, CDR2 FYNNEI. The CDR3 length is 12 residues. In DNA form, the CDR3 reads TGTGCCAGCAGTGAAGCAGTGCAGACCCAGTACTTC. As protein: CASSEAVQTQYF.

The rearrangement uses TRBV4-1 and TRBJ1-2; possibly TRBD1 for D (6 bases). This CDR3 is 19 amino acids long. Germline V gene sequence: CDR1 MGHRA, CDR2 YSYEKL. V was clipped by 1 base and J by 6 bases, with 27 bases between them. CDR3 bases: TGCGCCAGCAGCCAAGGTCGGCTATGGGGGGGCGAGCAAAATCATGGCTACACCTTC. Its translation is CASSQGRLWGGEQNHGYTF.

This clonotype came up a few times. The chain is built from TRBV20-1 and TRBJ2-4, with 10 nucleotides matching TRBD2. The end of the DNA aligns better with TRBJ2-7, so the J call may be wrong. CDR3 length equals 14 residues. Germline CDR1 is DFQATT and CDR2 is SNEGSKA (reference sequence). The CDR3 here is CSASPASGSNEQYF. For the CDR3, the DNA is TGCAGTGCTAGCCCGGCTAGCGGGAGCAACGAGCAGTACTTC.

In its sample, this clonotype was seen once. The chain joins TRBV3-1 to TRBJ2-2; 7 bases align to TRBD1. The germline V gene has CDR1 LGHDT and CDR2 YNNKEL (reference sequence). V dropped 6 bases and J dropped 4; count of bases not matched to a gene: 14. The CDR3 totals 17 residues. The CDR3 sequence is CASSPSKGALGTGELFF. In DNA form, the CDR3 reads TGTGCCAGCAGTCCATCAAAGGGGGCGCTTGGCACCGGGGAGCTGTTTTTT.

This clonotype was detected only a few times. The chain has TRBV6-5 and TRBJ1-1; no clear D. Trimming shortened V by 2 bases and J by 0 bases, and 10 bases separated the two germline ends. This CDR3 spans 15 amino acids. Germline V lookup: CDR1 MNHEY, CDR2 SVGAGI. CDR3 loop: CASSYGHLMNTEAFF. DNA for the CDR3: TGTGCCAGCAGTTACGGTCACCTCATGAACACTGAAGCTTTCTTT.

The CDR3 bases are TGCAGCTCGCAGGCATCTTCACTCAATGAGCAGTACTTC. Its translation: CSSQASSLNEQYF. The rearrangement joins TRBV29-1 to TRBJ2-5, with D unclear. The CDR3 length is 13 residues. CDR1 is SQVTM, CDR2 ANQGSEA, per germline. The germline V and J ends were trimmed by 8 bases and 11 bases, with 24 bases remaining between them.

This rearrangement joins TRBV12-3 or TRBV12-4 to TRBJ1-5; D possibly corresponds to TRBD1 (5 bases). The CDR3 totals 15 residues. The germline V and J ends were trimmed by 5 bases and 3 bases, with 14 bases remaining between them. In DNA, the CDR3 is TGTGCCAGCAGTCTCCGGGACGGGACCAATCAGCCCCAGCATTTT. Amino acid sequence: CASSLRDGTNQPQHF.

The chain has TRBV4-1 and TRBJ2-3, with 10 positions matching TRBD2. V lost 4 bases, J lost 0 bases, and 7 bases stayed unmatched. CDR1 is MGHRA, CDR2 YSYEKL, per germline. This CDR3 is 17 amino acids long. The CDR3 loop reads CASSRLLAGTSTDTQYF. CDR3 nucleotide sequence: TGCGCCAGCAGCCGCCTACTAGCGGGGACTAGCACAGATACGCAGTATTTT.

The rearrangement uses TRBV13 and TRBJ1-1, with TRBD1 as a possible D gene (6 bases). CDR3 size: 15 residues. Trimming cost V 4 bases and J 6 bases, with 18 bases left between them. Germline V lookup: CDR1 PRHDT, CDR2 FYEKMQ (reference sequence). The CDR3 nucleotides read TGTGCCAGCAGCTCGAGTCTGGAGGGGGACGCTGAAGCTTTCTTT. Its translation is CASSSSLEGDAEAFF.